Below, one TCR beta chain is given with its context. There are 11 residues in the CDR3. Germline assignment: CDR1 SEHNR and CDR2 FQNEAQ (reference sequence). V lost 10 bases, J lost 6 bases, and 12 bases lay in between. Amplifying from RNA transcripts, the study obtained TCR beta CDR3 regions. First-round RT-PCR used HTBI primers; second-round multiplex PCR followed. TCRdb re-called the multiplex PCR reads through MiXCR, storing one row per CDR3 protein. Altogether roughly 600,000 distinct CDR3 sequences are present, approximately 37% being singletons, with the ten largest covering around 4%. The source of the sample is a study of Graves' ophthalmopathy and Graves' hyperthyroidism.

This receptor was obtained from an adult man with Graves' hyperthyroidism. The J gene is TRBJ1-2, the V gene TRBV7-9, with a possible D match to TRBD1 (6 bases). The specimen sequenced was peripheral blood or thyroid tissue (not recorded which). The CDR3 sequence is CATGGGDGYTF. The CDR3 bases are TGTGCCACGGGGGGCGGGGATGGCTACACCTTC.